These T cell receptor beta chains were read from a single sample in a study of cytomegalovirus exposure and HLA in healthy donors. The data were produced by immunoSEQ multiplex PCR, yet TCRdb's version contains in-frame clones alone and is incomplete. The sample consists of some 200,000 clones, around 70% of them appearing once. Specimen: PBMCs. Receptor source: a man between 35 and 55 years old in good health and CMV-seropositive. Each CDR3 is given with its conserved first and last residue. The order of the fields is D gene, V gene, J gene, clone size, CDR3 protein, CDR3 DNA. The D gene is left open where the match is weak. The size of a clone is reported for some rows only, either as once, few or many, or as a class for expanded clones.

D: TRBD1
V: TRBV5-4
J: TRBJ2-3
size: -
CDR3: CASSLLTGGSSDTQYF
DNA: TGTGCCAGCAGCCTTCTGACAGGGGGCTCGTCAGATACGCAGTATTTT

D: TRBD2
V: TRBV11-2
J: TRBJ2-3
size: -
CDR3: CASSPGASGSSTDTQYF
DNA: TGTGCCAGCAGCCCCGGGGCTAGCGGGTCTTCCACAGATACGCAGTATTTT

D: TRBD1
V: TRBV7-2
J: TRBJ1-2
size: -
CDR3: CASSPGQGGGGYTF
DNA: TGTGCCAGCAGCCCAGGACAGGGCGGGGGCGGCTACACCTTC

D: -
V: TRBV6-5
J: TRBJ1-3
size: -
CDR3: CASSYSIRTVGNTIYF
DNA: TGTGCCAGCAGTTACTCGATTAGGACAGTTGGAAACACCATATATTTT

D: -
V: TRBV9
J: TRBJ2-3
size: -
CDR3: CASSAQMGGTTDTQYF
DNA: TGTGCCAGCAGCGCACAGATGGGGGGTACCACAGATACGCAGTATTTT

D: -
V: TRBV9
J: TRBJ1-6
size: -
CDR3: CASSSGTPTYNSPLHF
DNA: TGTGCCAGCAGCTCCGGGACACCCACCTATAATTCACCCCTCCACTTT

D: -
V: TRBV5-1
J: TRBJ2-7
size: -
CDR3: CASTPTDSYEQYF
DNA: TGCGCCAGCACGCCGACAGACTCCTACGAGCAGTACTTC

D: -
V: TRBV4-2
J: TRBJ1-2
size: -
CDR3: CASSQISGGNGYTF
DNA: TGTGCCAGCAGCCAAATCTCGGGGGGTAATGGCTACACCTTC

D: -
V: TRBV27
J: TRBJ1-6
size: -
CDR3: CASSSEKSSYNSPLHF
DNA: TGTGCCAGCAGTAGCGAGAAGAGCTCCTATAATTCACCCCTCCACTTT

D: -
V: TRBV10-3
J: TRBJ2-2
size: -
CDR3: CAISTAGNTGELFF
DNA: TGTGCCATCAGCACGGCGGGGAACACCGGGGAGCTGTTTTTT

D: TRBD1
V: TRBV28
J: TRBJ1-6
size: -
CDR3: CASSFRGQGAVYNSPLHF
DNA: TGTGCCAGCAGTTTTCGGGGACAGGGGGCGGTCTATAATTCACCCCTCCACTTT

D: TRBD1
V: TRBV10-3
J: TRBJ2-7
size: -
CDR3: CAISRTQGAYEQYF
DNA: TGTGCCATCAGTAGAACCCAGGGGGCCTACGAGCAGTACTTC

D: -
V: TRBV7-8
J: TRBJ2-1
size: -
CDR3: CASSLTTWGAEQFF
DNA: TGTGCCAGCAGTCTCACGACTTGGGGCGCCGAGCAGTTCTTC

D: -
V: TRBV4-1
J: TRBJ1-1
size: few
CDR3: CASSQVHRGMNEAFF
DNA: TGCGCCAGCAGCCAAGTCCATCGGGGTATGAATGAAGCTTTCTTT

D: -
V: TRBV2
J: TRBJ1-2
size: once
CDR3: CASYYRAPDGYTF
DNA: TGTGCCAGTTACTACAGGGCCCCGGATGGCTACACCTTC

D: TRBD1
V: TRBV10-3
J: TRBJ1-2
size: -
CDR3: CAISSGGLPGSNYGYTF
DNA: TGTGCCATCAGTTCAGGGGGCTTACCGGGATCAAACTATGGCTACACCTTC

D: -
V: TRBV6-5
J: TRBJ1-1
size: -
CDR3: CASSYSPGNTEAFF
DNA: TGTGCCAGCAGTTACTCACCAGGGAACACTGAAGCTTTCTTT

D: -
V: TRBV7-6
J: TRBJ1-4
size: once
CDR3: CASRAGQKQKLFF
DNA: TGTGCCAGCAGGGCCGGACAGAAGCAAAAACTGTTTTTT

D: -
V: TRBV6-4
J: TRBJ1-2
size: -
CDR3: CASRGGTRGYGYTF
DNA: TGTGCCAGCAGGGGGGGGACGCGAGGCTATGGCTACACCTTC

D: -
V: TRBV4-1
J: TRBJ1-5
size: few
CDR3: CASSQDSVGGARPQHF
DNA: TGCGCCAGCAGCCAAGATTCAGTAGGGGGGGCGAGGCCCCAGCATTTT

D: -
V: TRBV29-1
J: TRBJ1-2
size: -
CDR3: CSVEGEGRYGYTF
DNA: TGCAGCGTTGAAGGGGAGGGACGGTACGGCTACACCTTC

D: -
V: TRBV2
J: TRBJ2-5
size: -
CDR3: CASSQGGRVETQYF
DNA: TGTGCCAGCAGCCAAGGGGGTAGGGTGGAGACCCAGTACTTC

D: TRBD2
V: TRBV13
J: TRBJ2-3
size: -
CDR3: CASSPRTSGVGTDTQYF
DNA: TGTGCCAGCAGCCCTCGGACTAGCGGGGTAGGCACAGATACGCAGTATTTT

D: TRBD1
V: TRBV6-1
J: TRBJ1-1
size: -
CDR3: CASRDRGSTEAFF
DNA: TGTGCCAGCAGGGACAGGGGGAGCACTGAAGCTTTCTTT

D: -
V: TRBV5-1
J: TRBJ1-2
size: -
CDR3: CASSRGHGDYGYTF
DNA: TGCGCCAGCAGCCGTGGTCATGGAGACTATGGCTACACCTTC

D: TRBD1
V: TRBV19
J: TRBJ2-2
size: -
CDR3: CAIRGLGTGELFF
DNA: TGTGCTATAAGGGGGCTCGGGACCGGGGAGCTGTTTTTT

D: -
V: TRBV18
J: TRBJ1-4
size: -
CDR3: CASSLSGGRGEKLFF
DNA: TGTGCCAGCTCACTGTCGGGGGGCCGAGGAGAAAAACTGTTTTTT

D: -
V: TRBV19
J: TRBJ1-6
size: few
CDR3: CASSRGGSSYNSPLHF
DNA: TGTGCCAGTAGTCGGGGAGGGAGCTCCTATAATTCACCCCTCCACTTT

D: -
V: TRBV5-6
J: TRBJ2-1
size: few
CDR3: CASSTERRAGNEQFF
DNA: TGTGCCAGCAGCACCGAGAGGAGGGCGGGCAATGAGCAGTTCTTC

D: -
V: TRBV5-3
J: TRBJ2-7
size: few
CDR3: CARSFTVRQIQYYEQYF
DNA: TGTGCCAGAAGTTTCACAGTACGACAAATCCAATACTACGAGCAGTACTTC

D: -
V: TRBV5-4
J: TRBJ2-2
size: -
CDR3: CASSLTLDRTGELFF
DNA: TGTGCCAGCAGCTTGACCCTAGATAGGACCGGGGAGCTGTTTTTT

D: -
V: TRBV10-3
J: TRBJ2-7
size: -
CDR3: CVSSPTTYEQYF
DNA: TGTGTTTCCAGTCCGACTACCTACGAGCAGTACTTC

D: TRBD1
V: TRBV13
J: TRBJ1-1
size: -
CDR3: CASSYDRDQHQAFF
DNA: TGTGCCAGCAGTTACGACAGGGACCAACATCAGGCTTTCTTT

D: -
V: TRBV21-1
J: TRBJ2-3
size: -
CDR3: CASSKARGTGGFTDTQYF
DNA: TGTGCCAGCAGCAAAGCGAGGGGGACAGGGGGATTCACAGATACGCAGTATTTT

D: TRBD1
V: TRBV6-1
J: TRBJ2-1
size: -
CDR3: CASNPAGGLTREQFF
DNA: TGTGCCAGCAACCCCGCAGGGGGTTTAACGAGGGAGCAGTTCTTC

D: TRBD1
V: TRBV6-1
J: TRBJ1-2
size: few
CDR3: CASDRDRDYGYTF
DNA: TGTGCCAGCGACCGGGACAGGGACTATGGCTACACCTTC

D: TRBD1
V: TRBV6-1
J: TRBJ2-5
size: -
CDR3: CASVPGTGVGQTQYF
DNA: TGTGCCAGCGTCCCCGGGACAGGGGTTGGACAGACCCAGTACTTC

D: TRBD1
V: TRBV28
J: TRBJ2-5
size: -
CDR3: CASSFRDRETQYF
DNA: TGTGCCAGCAGTTTCCGGGACAGAGAGACCCAGTACTTC

D: TRBD2
V: TRBV5-5
J: TRBJ2-7
size: -
CDR3: CASSLLTSGGEQYF
DNA: TGTGCCAGCAGCTTGCTGACTAGCGGGGGGGAGCAGTACTTC

D: TRBD1
V: TRBV7-9
J: TRBJ2-2
size: few
CDR3: CASSFNRGTGELFF
DNA: TGTGCCAGCAGCTTTAACAGGGGCACCGGGGAGCTGTTTTTT

D: TRBD1
V: TRBV19
J: TRBJ1-1
size: -
CDR3: CASRQGQEAFF
DNA: TGTGCCAGTAGACAGGGGCAGGAAGCTTTCTTT

D: TRBD1
V: TRBV6-1
J: TRBJ2-3
size: -
CDR3: CAIGQGAADTQYF
DNA: TGTGCCATAGGACAGGGGGCCGCAGATACGCAGTATTTT

D: TRBD1
V: TRBV5-8
J: TRBJ1-5
size: -
CDR3: CASSLTGGQPQHF
DNA: TGTGCCAGCAGCTTAACAGGGGGTCAGCCCCAGCATTTT

D: -
V: TRBV28
J: TRBJ2-5
size: -
CDR3: CASSLWADQETQYF
DNA: TGTGCCAGCAGTTTATGGGCAGACCAAGAGACCCAGTACTTC

D: TRBD2
V: TRBV5-1
J: TRBJ2-1
size: few
CDR3: CASSLASSGGNEQFF
DNA: TGCGCCAGCAGCTTGGCATCTAGCGGGGGCAATGAGCAGTTCTTC

D: TRBD1
V: TRBV28
J: TRBJ2-7
size: -
CDR3: CASKKQGAWDEQYF
DNA: TGTGCCAGCAAAAAGCAGGGGGCCTGGGACGAGCAGTACTTC

D: TRBD1
V: TRBV19
J: TRBJ1-5
size: once
CDR3: CASSTRTGMEPQHF
DNA: TGTGCCAGTAGTACGCGGACAGGCATGGAGCCCCAGCATTTT

D: -
V: TRBV6-5
J: TRBJ1-2
size: -
CDR3: CASIQPNYGYTF
DNA: TGTGCCAGCATACAGCCTAACTATGGCTACACCTTC

D: TRBD1
V: TRBV14
J: TRBJ1-1
size: -
CDR3: CASSQERGTGGFRGTEAFF
DNA: TGTGCCAGCAGCCAAGAGAGGGGGACAGGGGGCTTTCGGGGCACTGAAGCTTTCTTT

D: TRBD1
V: TRBV7-9
J: TRBJ2-7
size: -
CDR3: CASSPTGFSYEQYF
DNA: TGTGCCAGCAGCCCGACAGGGTTCTCCTACGAGCAGTACTTC

D: TRBD1
V: TRBV5-1
J: TRBJ1-1
size: -
CDR3: CASSLVTGVTEAFF
DNA: TGCGCCAGCAGCTTGGTGACAGGGGTGACTGAAGCTTTCTTT

D: -
V: TRBV29-1
J: TRBJ1-4
size: -
CDR3: CSVDTGNEKLFF
DNA: TGCAGCGTTGATACAGGGAACGAAAAACTGTTTTTT

D: TRBD1
V: TRBV4-3
J: TRBJ2-3
size: -
CDR3: CASSQEPGGQDTQYF
DNA: TGCGCCAGCAGCCAAGAACCAGGGGGCCAAGATACGCAGTATTTT

D: TRBD1
V: TRBV7-9
J: TRBJ2-7
size: once
CDR3: CASSSGDSYEQYF
DNA: TGTGCCAGCAGCTCCGGGGACAGCTACGAGCAGTACTTC

D: TRBD1
V: TRBV7-9
J: TRBJ1-5
size: once
CDR3: CASSRPQGASNQPQHF
DNA: TGTGCCAGCAGCCGCCCGCAGGGGGCGAGCAATCAGCCCCAGCATTTT

D: TRBD2
V: TRBV4-1
J: TRBJ2-7
size: few
CDR3: CASSQGTGGTYEQYF
DNA: TGCGCCAGCAGCCAAGGAACGGGGGGGACCTACGAGCAGTACTTC

D: TRBD2
V: TRBV5-1
J: TRBJ2-1
size: few
CDR3: CASSLGGGGADEQFF
DNA: TGCGCCAGCAGCTTGGGTGGCGGGGGGGCCGATGAGCAGTTCTTC

D: TRBD1
V: TRBV5-8
J: TRBJ1-1
size: -
CDR3: CASREDRAEAFF
DNA: TGTGCCAGCAGGGAGGACAGGGCTGAAGCTTTCTTT